This T cell receptor beta chain is from a study of cytomegalovirus exposure and HLA in healthy donors. PCR involved 60 Vbeta and 13 Jbeta primers. Clones were sequenced by immunoSEQ multiplex PCR, and TCRdb holds only the in-frame ones, with some missing. This sample carries about 150,000 clones, 65% to 75% of them seen once, and the ten largest clones take under 2.5%. Germline V gene data show CDR1 as SGHTA and CDR2 as FQGNSA. V lost 11 bases to trimming and J lost 3 bases; unmatched junction nucleotides: 7. This CDR3 is built from 13 residues. The TCR originated in a man aged 25-45 years in good health and CMV-seronegative. What was sequenced was PBMCs. The chain uses TRBV7-2 and TRBJ2-7, with TRBD2 identical over 10 bases. The CDR3 here is CASMLAGDYEQYF. Written as DNA, the CDR3 is TGTGCCTCCATGCTAGCGGGGGACTACGAGCAGTACTTC.